One TCR beta chain is described in this entry. The CDR3 loop spans 18 amino acids. The trim removed 2 bases at V and 0 bases at J, leaving 8 bases unmatched. Germline lookup yields CDR1 SGHRS and CDR2 YFSETQ. This sample stems from a study of blood T cell repertoires in COVID-19. At the level of the study: Sites across the United States, Italy and Spain contributed samples from acute and convalescent COVID-19.

The table came from immunoSEQ multiplex PCR; TCRdb's copy has only in-frame clones and leaves some out. Of approximately 220,000 clones detected, more than 80% appear once; the ten largest clones hold about 3.3%. The sequence derives from a young woman in a cohort exposed to, infected with or recovered from COVID-19 (not recorded which). The sequencing input was PBMCs or T cells enriched from blood (not recorded which). The chain combines TRBV5-1 with TRBJ1-6, with TRBD1 matching over 7 bases. The CDR3: CASSFRGPGSSYNSPLHF. CDR3 coding DNA: TGCGCCAGCAGCTTTAGGGGGCCGGGAAGCTCCTATAATTCACCCCTCCACTTT.